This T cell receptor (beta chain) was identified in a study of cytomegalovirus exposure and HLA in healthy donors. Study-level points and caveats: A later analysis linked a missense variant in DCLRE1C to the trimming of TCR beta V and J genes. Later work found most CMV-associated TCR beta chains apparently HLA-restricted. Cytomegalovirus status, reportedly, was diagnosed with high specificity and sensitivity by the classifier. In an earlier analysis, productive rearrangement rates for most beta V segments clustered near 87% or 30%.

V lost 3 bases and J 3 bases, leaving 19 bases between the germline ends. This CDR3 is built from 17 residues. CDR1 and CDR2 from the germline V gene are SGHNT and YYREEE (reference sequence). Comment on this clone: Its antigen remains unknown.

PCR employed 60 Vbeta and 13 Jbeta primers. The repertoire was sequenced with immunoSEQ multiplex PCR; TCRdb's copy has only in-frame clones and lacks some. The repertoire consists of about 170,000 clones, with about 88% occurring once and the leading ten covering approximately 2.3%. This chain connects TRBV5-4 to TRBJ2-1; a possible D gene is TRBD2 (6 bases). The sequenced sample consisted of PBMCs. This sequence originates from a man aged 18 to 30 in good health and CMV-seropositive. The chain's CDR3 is CASSSRRDGGIYNEQFF. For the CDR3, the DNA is TGTGCCAGCAGCTCACGTAGGGACGGGGGTATCTACAATGAGCAGTTCTTC.